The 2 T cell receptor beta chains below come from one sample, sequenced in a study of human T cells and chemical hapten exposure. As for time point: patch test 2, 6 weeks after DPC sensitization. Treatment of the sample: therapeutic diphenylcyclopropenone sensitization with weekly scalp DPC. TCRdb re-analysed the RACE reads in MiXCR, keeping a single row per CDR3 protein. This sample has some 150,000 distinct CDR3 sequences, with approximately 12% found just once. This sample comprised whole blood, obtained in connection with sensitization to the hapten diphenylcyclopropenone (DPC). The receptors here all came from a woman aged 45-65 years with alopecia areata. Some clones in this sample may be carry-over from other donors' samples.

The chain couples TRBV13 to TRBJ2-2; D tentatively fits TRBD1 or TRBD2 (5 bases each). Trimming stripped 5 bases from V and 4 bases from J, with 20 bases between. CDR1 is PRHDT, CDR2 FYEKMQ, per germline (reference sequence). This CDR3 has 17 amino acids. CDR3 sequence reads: CASSPLEGQMATGELFF. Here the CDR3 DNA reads TGTGCCAGCAGCCCCCTCGAGGGGCAGATGGCCACCGGGGAGCTGTTTTTT.

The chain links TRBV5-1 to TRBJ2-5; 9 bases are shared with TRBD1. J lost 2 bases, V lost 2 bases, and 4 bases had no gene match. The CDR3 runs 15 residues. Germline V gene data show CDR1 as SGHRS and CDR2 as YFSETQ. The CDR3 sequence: CASSFGDRGQETQYF. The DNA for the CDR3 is TGCGCCAGCAGCTTCGGAGACAGGGGGCAAGAGACCCAGTACTTC.